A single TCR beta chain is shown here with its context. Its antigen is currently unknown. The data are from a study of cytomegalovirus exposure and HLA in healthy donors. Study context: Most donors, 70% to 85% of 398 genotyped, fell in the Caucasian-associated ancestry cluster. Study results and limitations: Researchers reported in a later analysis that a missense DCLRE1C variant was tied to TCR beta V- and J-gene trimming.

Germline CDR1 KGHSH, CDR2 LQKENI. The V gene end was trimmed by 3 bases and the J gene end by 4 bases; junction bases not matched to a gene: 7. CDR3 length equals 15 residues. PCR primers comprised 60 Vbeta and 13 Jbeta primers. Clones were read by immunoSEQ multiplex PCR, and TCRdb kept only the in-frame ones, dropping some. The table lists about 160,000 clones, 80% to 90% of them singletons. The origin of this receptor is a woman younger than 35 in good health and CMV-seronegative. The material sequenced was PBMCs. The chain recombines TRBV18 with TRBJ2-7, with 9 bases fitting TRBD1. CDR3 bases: TGTGCCAGCTCACCTAGGACAGGGGTAGGGTACGAGCAGTACTTC. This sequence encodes CASSPRTGVGYEQYF.